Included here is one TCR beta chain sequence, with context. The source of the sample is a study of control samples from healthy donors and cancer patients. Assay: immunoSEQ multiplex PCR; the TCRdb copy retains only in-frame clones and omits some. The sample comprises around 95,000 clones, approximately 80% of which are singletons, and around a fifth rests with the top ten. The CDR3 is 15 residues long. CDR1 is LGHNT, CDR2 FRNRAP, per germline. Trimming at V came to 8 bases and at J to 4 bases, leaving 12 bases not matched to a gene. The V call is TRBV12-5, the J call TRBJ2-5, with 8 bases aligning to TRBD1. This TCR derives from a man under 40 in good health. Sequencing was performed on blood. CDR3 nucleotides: TGTGCTAGTAAGGCAGGGGGCCTAATAGGAGAGACCCAGTACTTC. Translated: CASKAGGLIGETQYF.